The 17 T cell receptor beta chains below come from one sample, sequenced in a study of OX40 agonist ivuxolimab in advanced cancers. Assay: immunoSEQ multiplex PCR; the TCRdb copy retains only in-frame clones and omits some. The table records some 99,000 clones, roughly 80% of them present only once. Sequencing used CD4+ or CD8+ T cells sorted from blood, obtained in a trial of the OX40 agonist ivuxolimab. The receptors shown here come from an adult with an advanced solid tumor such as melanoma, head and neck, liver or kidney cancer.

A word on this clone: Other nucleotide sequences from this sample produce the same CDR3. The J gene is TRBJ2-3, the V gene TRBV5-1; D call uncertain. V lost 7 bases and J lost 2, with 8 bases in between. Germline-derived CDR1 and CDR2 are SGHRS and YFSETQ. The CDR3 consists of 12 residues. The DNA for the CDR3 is TGCGCCAGCTCCCTCTCCACAGATACGCAGTATTTT. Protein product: CASSLSTDTQYF.

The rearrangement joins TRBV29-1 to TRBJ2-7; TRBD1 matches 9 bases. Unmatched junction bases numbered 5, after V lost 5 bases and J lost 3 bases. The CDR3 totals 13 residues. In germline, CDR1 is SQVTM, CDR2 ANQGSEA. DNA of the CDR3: TGCAGCGTTCTGACAGGGGGTGGCTACGAGCAGTACTTC. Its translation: CSVLTGGGYEQYF.

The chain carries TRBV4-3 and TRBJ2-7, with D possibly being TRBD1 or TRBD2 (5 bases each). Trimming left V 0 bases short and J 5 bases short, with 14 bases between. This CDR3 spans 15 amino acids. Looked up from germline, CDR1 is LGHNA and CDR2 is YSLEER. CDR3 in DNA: TGCGCCAGCAGCCAAGAGGGGACCCTCGGCGACGAGCAGTACTTC. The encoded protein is CASSQEGTLGDEQYF.

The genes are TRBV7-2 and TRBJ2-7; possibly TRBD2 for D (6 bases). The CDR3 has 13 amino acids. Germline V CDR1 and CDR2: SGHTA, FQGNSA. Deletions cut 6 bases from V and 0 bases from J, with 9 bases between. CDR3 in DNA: TGTGCCAGCAGGACCGGGAGCTCCTACGAGCAGTACTTC. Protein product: CASRTGSSYEQYF.

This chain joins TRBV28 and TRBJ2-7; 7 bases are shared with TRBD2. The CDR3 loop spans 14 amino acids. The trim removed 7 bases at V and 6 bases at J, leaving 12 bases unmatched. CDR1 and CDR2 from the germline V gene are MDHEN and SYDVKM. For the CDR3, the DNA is TGTGCCAGCAAGGCAAGTGCGGGAGTGCGCGAGCAGTACTTC. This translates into CASKASAGVREQYF.

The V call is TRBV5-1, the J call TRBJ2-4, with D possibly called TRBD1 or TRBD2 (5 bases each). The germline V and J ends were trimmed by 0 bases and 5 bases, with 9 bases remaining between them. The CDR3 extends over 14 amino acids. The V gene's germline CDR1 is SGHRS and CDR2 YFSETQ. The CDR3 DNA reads TGCGCCAGCAGCTTGGCAGGGACCCAAAACATTCAGTACTTC. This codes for CASSLAGTQNIQYF.

DNA of the CDR3: TGTGCCACCTTTACCGGGACTTCAGGGTACAATGAGCAGTTCTTC. Translation gives CATFTGTSGYNEQFF. The chain links TRBV2 to TRBJ2-1; the D gene is possibly TRBD2 (6 bases). Germline V gene lookup returns CDR1 SNHLY and CDR2 FYNNEI. Trimming removed 10 bases at V and 4 bases at J, with 20 bases between. This CDR3 has 15 amino acids.

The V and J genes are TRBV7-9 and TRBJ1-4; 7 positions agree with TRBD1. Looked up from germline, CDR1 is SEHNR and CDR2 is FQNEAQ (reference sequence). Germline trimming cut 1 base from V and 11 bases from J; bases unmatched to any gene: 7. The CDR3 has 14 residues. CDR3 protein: CASSLEGADSKLFF. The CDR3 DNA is TGTGCCAGCAGCTTAGAGGGGGCGGATTCCAAACTGTTTTTT.

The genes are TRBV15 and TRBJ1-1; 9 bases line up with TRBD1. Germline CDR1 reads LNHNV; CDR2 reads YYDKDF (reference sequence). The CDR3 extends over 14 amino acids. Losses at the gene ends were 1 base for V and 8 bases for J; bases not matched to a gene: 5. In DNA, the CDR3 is TGTGCCACCAGCAGAGTTAGGACAGGGGCGGAAGCTTTCTTT. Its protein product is CATSRVRTGAEAFF.

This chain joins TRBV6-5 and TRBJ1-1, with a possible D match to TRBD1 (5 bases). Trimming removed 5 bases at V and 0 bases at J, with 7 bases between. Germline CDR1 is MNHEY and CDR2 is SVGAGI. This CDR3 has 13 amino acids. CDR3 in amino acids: CASSETVNTEAFF. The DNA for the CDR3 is TGTGCCAGCAGTGAGACAGTGAACACTGAAGCTTTCTTT.

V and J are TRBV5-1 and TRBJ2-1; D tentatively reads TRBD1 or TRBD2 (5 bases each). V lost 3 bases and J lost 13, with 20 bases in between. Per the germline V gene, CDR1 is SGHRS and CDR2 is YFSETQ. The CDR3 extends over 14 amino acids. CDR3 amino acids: CASSWNRDPKIQFF. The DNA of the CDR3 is TGCGCCAGCAGCTGGAACCGGGACCCTAAGATTCAGTTCTTC.

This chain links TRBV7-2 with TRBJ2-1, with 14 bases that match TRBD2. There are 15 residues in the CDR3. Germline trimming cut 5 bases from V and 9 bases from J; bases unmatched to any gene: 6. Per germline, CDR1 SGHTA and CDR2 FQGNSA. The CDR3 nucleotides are TGTGCCAGCAGCATGACTAGCGGGGGGGCCGGTGAGCAGTTCTTC. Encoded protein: CASSMTSGGAGEQFF.

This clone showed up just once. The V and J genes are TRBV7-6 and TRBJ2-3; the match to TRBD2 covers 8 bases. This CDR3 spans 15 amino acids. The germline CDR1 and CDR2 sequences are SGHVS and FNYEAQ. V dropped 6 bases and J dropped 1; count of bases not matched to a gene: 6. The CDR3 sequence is CASSLSGIRTDTQYF. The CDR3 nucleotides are TGTGCCAGCAGTCTTAGCGGGATTCGCACAGATACGCAGTATTTT.

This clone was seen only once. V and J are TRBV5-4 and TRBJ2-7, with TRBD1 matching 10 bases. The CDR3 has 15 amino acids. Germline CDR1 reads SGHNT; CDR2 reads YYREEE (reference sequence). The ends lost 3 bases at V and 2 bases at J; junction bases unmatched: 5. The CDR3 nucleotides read TGTGCCAGCAGCTCGGACAGGGGGTTTGCCTACGAGCAGTACTTC. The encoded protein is CASSSDRGFAYEQYF.

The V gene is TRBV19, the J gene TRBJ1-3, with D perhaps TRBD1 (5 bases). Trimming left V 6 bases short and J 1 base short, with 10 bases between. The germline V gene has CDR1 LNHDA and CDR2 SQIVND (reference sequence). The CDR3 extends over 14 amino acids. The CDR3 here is CASSARVSGNTIYF. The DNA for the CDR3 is TGTGCCAGTAGCGCCAGGGTTTCTGGAAACACCATATATTTT.

CDR3 sequence reads: CAWKSKAFLTYEQYF. The CDR3 DNA sequence: TGTGCCTGGAAAAGCAAGGCCTTCCTAACCTACGAGCAGTACTTC. The J gene is TRBJ2-7, the V gene TRBV30; D gene unclear. Between the trimmed V and J ends, which lost 4 bases and 2 bases, there was a span of 18 bases. In germline, CDR1 is GTSNPN, CDR2 SVGIG (reference sequence). This CDR3 has 15 residues.

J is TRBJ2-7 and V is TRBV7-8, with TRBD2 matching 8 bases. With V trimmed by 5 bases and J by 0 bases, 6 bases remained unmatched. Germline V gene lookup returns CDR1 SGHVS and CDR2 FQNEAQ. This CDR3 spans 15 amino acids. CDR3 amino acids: CASSAVAGSSYEQYF. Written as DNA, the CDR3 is TGTGCCAGCAGCGCTGTAGCGGGGAGCTCCTACGAGCAGTACTTC.